A single sample is the source of the 16 T cell receptor beta chains below, sequenced in a study of cytomegalovirus exposure and HLA in healthy donors. With 60 Vbeta and 13 Jbeta primers, the PCR was carried out. The repertoire was sequenced with immunoSEQ multiplex PCR; TCRdb's copy has only in-frame clones and lacks some. Among over 150,000 clones, over 60% were seen once, and the ten largest hold approximately 5%. Sequencing was done on a sample of PBMCs. All receptors derive from a man aged 30-40 years in good health and CMV-seropositive.

In DNA form, the CDR3 reads TGTGCCAGCTCACCGCAGGACAGCTCTGGAAACACCATATATTTT. Translation: CASSPQDSSGNTIYF. V gene TRBV18 combines with J gene TRBJ1-3, with TRBD1 as a possible D gene (6 bases). CDR3 size: 15 residues. Germline-derived CDR1 and CDR2 are KGHSH and LQKENI. The ends were cut back, 3 bases at V and 0 bases at J, with 9 bases in the middle.

This sequence joins TRBV5-1 and TRBJ2-1; TRBD2 agrees at 10 bases. The germline CDR1 and CDR2 sequences are SGHRS and YFSETQ. The junction had 10 bases not matched to a gene; V was cut back by 4 bases and J by 9 bases. The CDR3 spans 15 residues. CDR3 amino acids: CASSPTSGSVIEQFF. For the CDR3, the DNA is TGCGCCAGCAGCCCGACTAGCGGGTCAGTCATTGAGCAGTTCTTC.

The J gene is TRBJ1-1, the V gene TRBV7-3; D gene unclear. With 4 bases removed from V and 0 bases from J, the gap between germline ends came to 6 bases. Germline assignment: CDR1 SGHTA and CDR2 FQGTGA. This CDR3 has 13 residues. The DNA for the CDR3 is TGTGCCAGCAGCTACATATTGAACACTGAAGCTTTCTTT. This translates into CASSYILNTEAFF. The full variable domain, completed using reference TRBV7-3 and TRBJ1-1, is GAGVSQTPSNKVTEKGKYVELRCDPISGHTALYWYRQSLGQGPEFLIYFQGTGAADDSGLPNDRFFAVRPEGSVSTLKIQRTERGDSAVYLCASSYILNTEAFFGQGTRLTVV.

This chain links TRBV25-1 with TRBJ1-1; the D is unclear. V lost 6 bases, J lost 2 bases, and 4 bases lay in between. This CDR3 contains 11 residues. The germline V gene has CDR1 MGHDK and CDR2 SYGVNS. CDR3 DNA: TGTGCCAGCAGAACTAACACTGAAGCTTTCTTT. Translating gives CASRTNTEAFF.

This clone has just one count. The chain links TRBV5-1 to TRBJ2-1; D may be TRBD1 (6 bases). This CDR3 is built from 16 residues. Trimming pared 0 bases from V and 1 base from J, leaving 11 bases between. Germline V gives CDR1 SGHRS, CDR2 YFSETQ. CDR3 coding DNA: TGCGCCAGCAGCTTGGCCCAGGGGCTTTCCTACAATGAGCAGTTCTTC. Translating gives CASSLAQGLSYNEQFF. Drawing the rest from reference TRBV5-1 and TRBJ2-1, the complete variable domain is KAGVTQTPRYLIKTRGQQVTLSCSPISGHRSVSWYQQTPGQGLQFLFEYFSETQRNKGNFPGRFSGRQFSNSRSEMNVSTLELGDSALYLCASSLAQGLSYNEQFFGPGTRLTVL.

The V gene is TRBV28, the J gene TRBJ2-7, with a possible D match to TRBD2 (6 bases). CDR1 and CDR2 from the germline V gene are MDHEN and SYDVKM. This CDR3 region has 16 residues. V lost 7 bases, J lost 2 bases, and 21 bases lay in between. The CDR3 DNA reads TGTGCCAGCACTCCCGGGAGTTCGGGGAGGACCTACGAGCAGTACTTC. Protein sequence: CASTPGSSGRTYEQYF.

The V and J genes are TRBV6-1 and TRBJ2-7, with a tentative D call TRBD1 (6 bases). This CDR3 region has 15 residues. The V gene lost 7 bases and the J gene lost 0 bases, with 16 bases spanning the gap. Germline V gene data show CDR1 as MNHNS and CDR2 as SASEGT. CDR3 residues: CASTPQDSFSYEQYF. The CDR3 coding sequence is TGTGCCAGCACCCCACAGGACAGCTTCTCCTACGAGCAGTACTTC.

This clone has more than one count but fewer than ten. This chain connects TRBV5-8 to TRBJ2-3; possible D gene TRBD2, 6 bases. CDR1 SGHTS and CDR2 YDEGEE come from the germline V gene. With 4 bases removed from V and 1 base from J, the gap between germline ends came to 13 bases. The CDR3 extends over 15 amino acids. CDR3: CASSPGWGGTDTQYF. The DNA for the CDR3 is TGTGCCAGCAGCCCCGGGTGGGGGGGCACAGATACGCAGTATTTT. The variable domain in full, completed from reference TRBV5-8 and TRBJ2-3, reads EAGVTQSPTHLIKTRGQQATLRCSPISGHTSVYWYQQALGLGLQFLLWYDEGEERNRGNFPPRFSGRQFPNYSSELNVNALELEDSALYLCASSPGWGGTDTQYFGPGTRLTVL.

The chain recombines TRBV5-4 with TRBJ2-3; no reliable D call. V shed 1 base and J shed 0 bases, with 6 bases lying between them. The CDR3 consists of 14 residues. CDR1 and CDR2 from the germline V gene are SGHNT and YYREEE (reference sequence). The CDR3 nucleotides are TGTGCCAGCAGCTTGAGCCTCAGCACAGATACGCAGTATTTT. Residues: CASSLSLSTDTQYF.

The chain joins TRBV27 to TRBJ1-2; tentatively, D is TRBD1 (6 bases). V was pared by 5 bases and J by 8 bases, with 18 bases between. CDR3 length: 14 residues. Per germline, CDR1 MNHEY and CDR2 SMNVEV (reference sequence). CDR3 nucleotide sequence: TGTGCCAGCAGTCCCCGACAGGTTCTGGGGGGCTACACCTTC. It is translated as CASSPRQVLGGYTF.

The V gene is TRBV9, the J gene TRBJ2-7; D is perhaps TRBD1 (6 bases). CDR3 length equals 15 residues. Trimming shortened V by 4 bases and J by 3 bases, and 17 bases separated the two germline ends. Germline CDR1 SGDLS, CDR2 YYNGEE. The chain's CDR3 is CASSKLQGFGYEQYF. DNA for the CDR3: TGTGCCAGCAGCAAACTACAGGGTTTCGGCTACGAGCAGTACTTC.

The rearrangement links TRBV30 to TRBJ1-4; perhaps TRBD1 as D (6 bases). The germline V gene has CDR1 GTSNPN and CDR2 SVGIG (reference sequence). The CDR3 length is 13 residues. V lost 7 bases and J 8 bases, leaving 17 bases between the germline ends. CDR3 sequence reads: CASPGQGGEKLFF. For the CDR3, the DNA is TGTGCCTCTCCGGGACAAGGCGGGGAAAAACTGTTTTTT.

This clone has a handful of counts. The chain carries TRBV21-1 and TRBJ2-7; no check of the table's D call, TRBD1, against the DNA was made. TRBV21-1 is recorded as a pseudogene. CDR3 size: 13 residues. The CDR3 DNA follows: TGTGCCATCCCGAAGGGGGTTCGGGACGAGCAGTACTTC. It codes for CAIPKGVRDEQYF.

This clone was detected only a few times. The chain has TRBV6-5 and TRBJ1-3; D call uncertain. Trimming left V 0 bases short and J 7 bases short, with 16 bases between. Germline CDR1 and CDR2: MNHEY and SVGAGI. The CDR3 extends over 16 amino acids. This CDR3 is CASSYSILAAGNTIYF. DNA for the CDR3: TGTGCCAGCAGTTACTCGATTCTGGCCGCGGGGAACACCATATATTTT.

The chain recombines TRBV2 with TRBJ2-5; 8 bases match TRBD1. CDR3 length equals 16 residues. V dropped 3 bases and J dropped 1; count of bases not matched to a gene: 7. From germline, CDR1 is SNHLY and CDR2 FYNNEI. For the CDR3, the DNA is TGTGCCAGCAGTGACGACAGGGGAGTATTCCAAGAGACCCAGTACTTC. Encoded protein: CASSDDRGVFQETQYF.

This chain links TRBV10-3 with TRBJ2-5; TRBD1 matches at 9 bases. V trimming: 7 bases; J trimming: 2 bases; junction bases outside the gene matches: 5. This CDR3 has 14 residues. The germline V gene encodes CDR1 ENHRY and CDR2 SYGVKD. The DNA of the CDR3 is TGTGCCATCAAGGGACAGGGAGGGCAAGAGACCCAGTACTTC. Translating gives CAIKGQGGQETQYF.